This entry lists 27 T cell receptor beta chains sequenced from one sample in a study of blood T cell repertoires in COVID-19. Using immunoSEQ multiplex PCR, the repertoire was profiled, and TCRdb retains in-frame clones only, with some absent. The sample shows 200,000 to 250,000 clones, 70% to 90% of them seen only once. The sequencing input was PBMCs or T cells enriched from blood (not recorded which). All receptors derive from a woman aged 35 to 49 with acute COVID-19.

V usage is TRBV4-1 and J usage is TRBJ2-3; TRBD2 might be the D (6 bases). In germline, CDR1 is MGHRA, CDR2 YSYEKL. V was shortened by 4 bases and J by 7 bases, with 30 bases between the two germline ends. CDR3 size: 19 residues. The CDR3 DNA is TGCGCCAGCAGCCCGCGGAGGGTTGGGGCAAGTCAGATCGATTATACGCAGTATTTT. As protein: CASSPRRVGASQIDYTQYF.

V usage is TRBV27 and J usage is TRBJ2-3; tentative D call: TRBD2 (7 bases). The ends were cut back, 7 bases at V and 8 bases at J, with 22 bases in the middle. The CDR3 is 15 amino acids. Looked up from germline, CDR1 is MNHEY and CDR2 is SMNVEV (reference sequence). The CDR3 region is CASTYREGGVFTQYF. As DNA, the CDR3 is TGTGCCAGCACTTACAGGGAGGGGGGGGTTTTTACGCAGTATTTT.

This rearrangement joins TRBV5-4 to TRBJ2-2; TRBD2 aligns across 10 bases. CDR1 and CDR2 (germline): SGHNT, YYREEE (reference sequence). J was trimmed by 8 bases and V by 1 base; bases with no gene match: 8. The CDR3 loop spans 16 amino acids. In DNA, the CDR3 is TGTGCCAGCAGCTTGCAGGCTAGCGGGAGAGCTGGGGAGCTGTTTTTT. Translation: CASSLQASGRAGELFF.

This clone has a handful of counts. This chain joins TRBV27 and TRBJ2-1; D perhaps matches TRBD2 (5 bases). Germline V gene lookup returns CDR1 MNHEY and CDR2 SMNVEV (reference sequence). The CDR3 totals 12 residues. Deletions cut 6 bases from V and 6 bases from J, with 9 bases between. CDR3 in DNA: TGTGCCAGCAGCCAACTAGGCAATGAGCAGTTCTTC. Its protein product is CASSQLGNEQFF.

V and J are TRBV3-1 (or the pseudogene TRBV3-2) and TRBJ2-7; a possible D gene is TRBD2 (6 bases). V was trimmed by 2 bases and J by 3 bases, leaving 8 bases between them. This CDR3 is built from 13 residues. Germline CDR1 is LGHDT and CDR2 is YNNKEL (reference sequence). As DNA, the CDR3 is TGTGCCAGCAGCCAAATCGGGGGCTACGAGCAGTACTTC. Translated, it gives CASSQIGGYEQYF.

J is TRBJ2-7 and V is TRBV24-1; D perhaps matches TRBD1 (6 bases). The CDR3 runs to 14 residues. V was trimmed by 6 bases and J by 0 bases, leaving 11 bases between them. Germline values: CDR1 KGHDR, CDR2 SFDVKD. The chain's CDR3 is CATSTRDNSYEQYF. The CDR3 coding sequence is TGTGCCACCAGTACCCGGGACAACTCCTACGAGCAGTACTTC.

Concerning this clone itself: The sample carries other DNA sequences with the same CDR3. The chain recombines TRBV28 with TRBJ1-2; weak D call: TRBD1 (5 bases). This CDR3 region has 14 residues. V was trimmed by 2 bases and J by 2 bases, leaving 9 bases between them. Germline V CDR1 and CDR2: MDHEN, SYDVKM. The CDR3 nucleotides are TGTGCCAGCAGTTTAGCGACAGTCAACTATGGCTACACCTTC. This sequence encodes CASSLATVNYGYTF.

This clone appeared a few times. J is TRBJ2-7 and V is TRBV9; a possible D gene is TRBD2 (6 bases). Trimming took 6 bases from V and 3 from J, leaving 13 bases between them. CDR1 and CDR2 from the germline V gene are SGDLS and YYNGEE. This CDR3 has 13 residues. The CDR3 sequence is CASTRDSGYEQYF. CDR3 coding DNA: TGTGCCAGCACCCGGGACTCCGGCTACGAGCAGTACTTC.

The genes are TRBV5-1 and TRBJ1-1; tentative D call: TRBD1 (5 bases). Germline values: CDR1 SGHRS, CDR2 YFSETQ. The CDR3 loop spans 12 amino acids. The V end was cut by 0 bases, the J end by 8 bases, with 8 bases between. The CDR3: CASSLVAGEAFF. The CDR3 coding sequence is TGCGCCAGCAGCTTGGTTGCAGGGGAAGCTTTCTTT.

This sequence joins TRBV28 and TRBJ2-7, with 9 positions matching TRBD2. V lost 7 bases and J lost 2; bases outside the gene matches: 6. This CDR3 is 14 amino acids long. Germline V lookup: CDR1 MDHEN, CDR2 SYDVKM. The CDR3 nucleotides are TGTGCCAGCACCCCCGGACTAGCGACCTACGAGCAGTACTTC. It translates to CASTPGLATYEQYF.

The genes are TRBV29-1 and TRBJ2-5; no firm D call. Germline-derived CDR1 and CDR2 are SQVTM and ANQGSEA. Trimming removed 7 bases from V and 2 bases from J, with 5 bases in between. This CDR3 has 10 residues. The CDR3 sequence is CSARQETQYF. CDR3 DNA: TGCAGCGCCCGGCAAGAGACCCAGTACTTC.

This chain uses TRBV27 with TRBJ1-6; D possibly corresponds to TRBD1 (5 bases). V lost 5 bases and J 13 bases, leaving 15 bases between the germline ends. The length of the CDR3 is 13 residues. Germline CDR1 reads MNHEY; CDR2 reads SMNVEV (reference sequence). The CDR3 loop is CASSLDIKLPLHF. CDR3 bases: TGTGCCAGCAGTCTGGACATAAAGTTGCCCCTCCACTTT.

The chain has TRBV15 and TRBJ1-2, with 9 bases aligning to TRBD1. The J segment lost 3 bases and the V segment lost 0 bases, leaving 14 bases of the junction unmatched. The CDR3 is made up of 19 amino acids. Germline V gene lookup returns CDR1 LNHNV and CDR2 YYDKDF (reference sequence). The CDR3 region is CATSRDYSRGQGADYGYTF. In DNA, the CDR3 is TGTGCCACCAGCAGAGATTATAGTAGGGGACAGGGCGCCGACTATGGCTACACCTTC.

The chain carries TRBV12-3 or TRBV12-4 and TRBJ1-1; a weak D match, TRBD1 (5 bases). This CDR3 is 12 amino acids long. V was trimmed by 7 bases and J by 1 base, leaving 7 bases between them. Here the CDR3 reads CASKGQNTEAFF. The CDR3 region has the DNA TGTGCCAGCAAGGGGCAGAACACTGAAGCTTTCTTT.

The table lists this clone with a few counts. This chain links TRBV7-9 with TRBJ2-7; weak D call: TRBD2 (5 bases). Germline V gene data show CDR1 as SEHNR and CDR2 as FQNEAQ (reference sequence). The V gene lost 5 bases and the J gene lost 6 bases, with 8 bases spanning the gap. The CDR3 totals 11 residues. The CDR3: CASSGSPEQYF. The CDR3 DNA sequence: TGTGCCAGCAGCGGGAGCCCCGAGCAGTACTTC.

The V call is TRBV24-1, the J call TRBJ2-6; 13 nucleotides line up with TRBD2. The CDR3 spans 19 residues. Germline V gene data show CDR1 as KGHDR and CDR2 as SFDVKD. Trimming took 3 bases from V and 4 from J; bases not matched to a gene: 8. This CDR3 reads CATSDPRTSGSSGANVLTF. For the CDR3, the DNA is TGTGCCACCAGTGATCCGCGGACTAGCGGGAGTTCGGGGGCCAACGTCCTGACTTTC.

V gene TRBV11-2 combines with J gene TRBJ2-1; 10 bases match TRBD2. This CDR3 is built from 18 residues. Germline trimming cut 0 bases from V and 8 bases from J; bases unmatched to any gene: 13. The germline V gene encodes CDR1 SGHAT and CDR2 FQNNGV. CDR3 DNA: TGTGCCAGCAGCTTAGATCGTCTAGCGGGGGTTTCAGAGGATGAGCAGTTCTTC. This sequence encodes CASSLDRLAGVSEDEQFF.

This CDR3 is CASSSEGIAGVRYTQYF. CDR3 nucleotides: TGTGCCAGCTCCTCGGAGGGAATAGCGGGAGTTAGGTATACGCAGTATTTT. The chain combines TRBV28 with TRBJ2-3; 9 bases match TRBD2. Looked up from germline, CDR1 is MDHEN and CDR2 is SYDVKM. Trimming took 8 bases from V and 7 from J; bases not matched to a gene: 19. The CDR3 sequence is 17 residues long.

This sequence joins TRBV19 and TRBJ1-1; D possibly corresponds to TRBD1 (6 bases). Germline V gives CDR1 LNHDA, CDR2 SQIVND (reference sequence). The length of the CDR3 is 14 residues. The ends were cut back, 5 bases at V and 3 bases at J, with 13 bases in the middle. CDR3 in DNA: TGTGCCAGTAGTCGCACCGACAGGTACACTGAAGCTTTCTTT. Translated: CASSRTDRYTEAFF. The full variable domain, completed using reference TRBV19 and TRBJ1-1, is DGGITQSPKYLFRKEGQNVTLSCEQNLNHDAMYWYRQDPGQGLRLIYYSQIVNDFQKGDIAEGYSVSREKKESFPLTVTSAQKNPTAFYLCASSRTDRYTEAFFGQGTRLTVV.

This chain joins TRBV9 and TRBJ2-2; TRBD2 might be the D (6 bases). The CDR3 contains 15 residues. Trimming shortened V by 4 bases and J by 2 bases, and 12 bases separated the two germline ends. CDR1 and CDR2 (germline): SGDLS, YYNGEE. CDR3 loop: CASSRLSGNTGELFF. CDR3 nucleotides: TGTGCCAGCAGCAGACTTAGCGGAAACACCGGGGAGCTGTTTTTT. The whole variable domain, remainder taken from reference TRBV9 and TRBJ2-2, is DSGVTQTPKHLITATGQRVTLRCSPRSGDLSVYWYQQSLDQGLQFLIQYYNGEERAKGNILERFSAQQFPDLHSELNLSSLELGDSALYFCASSRLSGNTGELFFGEGSRLTVL.

The chain has TRBV28 and TRBJ1-3; TRBD1 might be the D (5 bases). CDR1 and CDR2 (germline): MDHEN, SYDVKM. The CDR3 spans 15 residues. The V and J ends lost 5 bases and 3 bases respectively, with 14 bases between them. For the CDR3, the DNA is TGTGCCAGCAGTACCCCAGACACAGGTGGAAACACCATATATTTT. It specifies CASSTPDTGGNTIYF.

A note on this clone: Other nucleotide sequences from this sample produce the same CDR3. This chain connects TRBV7-2 to TRBJ2-1; 7 bases agree with TRBD2. Germline-derived CDR1 and CDR2 are SGHTA and FQGNSA. V trimming: 1 base; J trimming: 3 bases; junction bases outside the gene matches: 3. The CDR3 consists of 15 residues. The CDR3 here is CASSLGASGYNEQFF. The CDR3 nucleotides are TGTGCCAGCAGCTTAGGGGCTAGCGGCTACAATGAGCAGTTCTTC.

The V call is TRBV18, the J call TRBJ2-1; D is perhaps TRBD1 (5 bases). This CDR3 contains 13 residues. Between the trimmed V and J ends, which lost 3 bases and 7 bases, there was a span of 10 bases. The germline V gene encodes CDR1 KGHSH and CDR2 LQKENI. CDR3 protein: CASSPRQTNEQFF. CDR3 bases: TGTGCCAGCTCACCCAGACAGACTAATGAGCAGTTCTTC.

The rearrangement joins TRBV25-1 to TRBJ2-7; TRBD2 aligns across 12 bases. The CDR3 contains 14 residues. V shed 6 bases, J shed 9 bases, and the junction held 9 bases outside the gene matches. CDR1 is MGHDK, CDR2 SYGVNS, per germline. CDR3 protein: CASSETSGRKGQYF. The CDR3 nucleotides are TGTGCCAGCAGCGAGACTAGCGGGAGAAAAGGGCAGTACTTC.

V usage is TRBV3-1 (or the pseudogene TRBV3-2) and J usage is TRBJ1-3; D not certain. From germline, CDR1 is LGHDT and CDR2 YNNKEL (reference sequence). This CDR3 is built from 15 residues. V was trimmed by 1 base and J by 4 bases, leaving 11 bases between them. The CDR3 DNA is TGTGCCAGCAGCCAAGGCCGGGGAAGGGGAAACACCATATATTTT. Translating it yields CASSQGRGRGNTIYF.

The chain has TRBV25-1 and TRBJ2-3; D may be TRBD2 (7 bases). Germline V gene lookup returns CDR1 MGHDK and CDR2 SYGVNS. The CDR3 consists of 15 residues. The V end lost 1 base, the J end lost 6 bases, and 14 bases lay between the germline ends. Here the CDR3 DNA reads TGTGCCAGCAGTGAATTCCGGGGGGCTTTGGATACGCAGTATTTT. It encodes CASSEFRGALDTQYF.

The J gene is TRBJ1-1, the V gene TRBV28; 7 bases align to TRBD1. The CDR3 has 16 amino acids. In germline, CDR1 is MDHEN, CDR2 SYDVKM. Trimming removed 7 bases from V and 4 bases from J; junction bases left unmatched: 15. CDR3 amino acids: CASTVRAGGGVTEAFF. Here the CDR3 DNA reads TGTGCCAGCACCGTAAGGGCAGGGGGTGGGGTCACTGAAGCTTTCTTT.